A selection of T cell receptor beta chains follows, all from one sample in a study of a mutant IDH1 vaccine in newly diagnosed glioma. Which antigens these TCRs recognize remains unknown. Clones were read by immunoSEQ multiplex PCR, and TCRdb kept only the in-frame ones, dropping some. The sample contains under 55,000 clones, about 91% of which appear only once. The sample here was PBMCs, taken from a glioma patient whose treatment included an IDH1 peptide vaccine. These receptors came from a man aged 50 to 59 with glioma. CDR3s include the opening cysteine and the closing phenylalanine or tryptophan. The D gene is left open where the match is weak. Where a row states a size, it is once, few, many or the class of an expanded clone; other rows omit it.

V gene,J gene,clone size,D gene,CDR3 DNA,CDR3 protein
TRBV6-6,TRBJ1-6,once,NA,TGTGCCAGCAGCAAAGGACAGTATTATAATTCACCCCTCCACTTT,CASSKGQYYNSPLHF
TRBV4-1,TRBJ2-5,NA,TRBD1,TGCGCCACACGAGACAGGGGAGAGACCCAGTACTTC,CATRDRGETQYF
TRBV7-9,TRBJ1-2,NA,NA,TGTGCCAGCAGCTTAGGTAGGGACAATGGCTACACCTTC,CASSLGRDNGYTF
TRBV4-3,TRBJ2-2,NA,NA,TGCGCCAGCAGCCAACGGTACATGATGGGCGGGGAGCTGTTTTTT,CASSQRYMMGGELFF
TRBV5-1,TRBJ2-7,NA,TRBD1,TGCGCCAGCAGGAGTCCGGGACAGGCCTACGAGCAGTACTTC,CASRSPGQAYEQYF
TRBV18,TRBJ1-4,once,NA,TGTGCCAGCTCACCAGGAGAAAAACTGTTTTTT,CASSPGEKLFF
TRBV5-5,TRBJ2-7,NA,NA,TGTGCCAGCAGCTTGGCGGGGCACGAGCAGTACTTC,CASSLAGHEQYF
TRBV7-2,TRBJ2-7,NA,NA,TGTGCCAGCAGCCCGCAACGGTACTCCTACGAGCAGTACTTC,CASSPQRYSYEQYF
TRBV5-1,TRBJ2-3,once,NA,TGCGCCAGCAGCTTGGCCGGGTGGGAGAGCCGGGCAGATACGCAGTATTTT,CASSLAGWESRADTQYF
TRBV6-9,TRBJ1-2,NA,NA,TGTGCCAGCAGGACTGAACCCTATGGCTACACCTTC,CASRTEPYGYTF
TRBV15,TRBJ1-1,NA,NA,TGTGCCACCAGCACTTACGGGACCTACACTGAAGCTTTCTTT,CATSTYGTYTEAFF
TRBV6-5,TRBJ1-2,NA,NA,TGTGCCAGCAGTTACTCCGGATGGGACGGTGGCTACACCTTC,CASSYSGWDGGYTF
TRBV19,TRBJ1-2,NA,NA,TGTGCCAGTAGTGCCCCTCAGAGCTATGGCTACACCTTC,CASSAPQSYGYTF
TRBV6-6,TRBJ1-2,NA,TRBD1,TGTGCCAGCAGTTACTCGGACAGGGCCCCCTATGGCTACACCTTC,CASSYSDRAPYGYTF
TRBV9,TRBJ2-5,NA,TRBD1,TGTGCCAGCAGCGCTCCCGGGACAGGGGACCGAGAGACCCAGTACTTC,CASSAPGTGDRETQYF
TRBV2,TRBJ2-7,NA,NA,TGTGCCAGCAGGGGGGGAGCGGACTACGAGCAGTACTTC,CASRGGADYEQYF
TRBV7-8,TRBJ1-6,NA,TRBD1,TGTGCCAGCAGCGCGGACAGGGTAGATAATTCACCCCTCCACTTT,CASSADRVDNSPLHF
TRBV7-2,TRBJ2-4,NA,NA,TGTGCCAGCAGCTTACAGGAAGAATGGACTCAGTACTTC,CASSLQEEWTQYF
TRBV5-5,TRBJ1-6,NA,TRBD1,TGTGCCAGCCTTTCGGGACAGAGTAATTCACCCCTCCACTTT,CASLSGQSNSPLHF
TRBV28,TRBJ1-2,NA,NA,TGTGCCAGCAACCTTTTTCGGGGGGGCTATGGCTACACCTTC,CASNLFRGGYGYTF
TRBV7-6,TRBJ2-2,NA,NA,TGTGCCAGCAGCTTAGGACAGAACACCGGGGAGCTGTTTTTT,CASSLGQNTGELFF
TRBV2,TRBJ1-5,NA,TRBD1,TGTGCCAGCAACCTACAGGGGCTCGGCAATCAGCCCCAGCATTTT,CASNLQGLGNQPQHF
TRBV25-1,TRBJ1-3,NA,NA,TGTGCCAGCAGTGGATTTGGGACTGCTCCCTCTGGAAACACCATATATTTT,CASSGFGTAPSGNTIYF
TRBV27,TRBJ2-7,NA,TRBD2,TGTGCCAGCAGTTTCACTAGCGGGAGTATCAACGAGCAGTACTTC,CASSFTSGSINEQYF
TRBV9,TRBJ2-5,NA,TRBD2,TGTGCCAGCAGCGTATATGGCGGGAGGGCCGAGACCCAGTACTTC,CASSVYGGRAETQYF
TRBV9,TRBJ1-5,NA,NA,TGTGCCAGCAGCGTGGGGATCTCGGCGCCCCAGCATTTT,CASSVGISAPQHF
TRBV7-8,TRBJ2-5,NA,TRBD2,TGTGCCAGCAGCGAGCGGGACGGAGGCGGTGAGACCCAGTACTTC,CASSERDGGGETQYF
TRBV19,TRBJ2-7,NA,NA,TGTGCCAGTAGTACACCCCTGACCCTTAAGTCCTACGAGCAGTACTTC,CASSTPLTLKSYEQYF
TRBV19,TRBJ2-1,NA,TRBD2,TGTGCCAGTAGTACTTCCGGGACTAGGGTGGGGTACAATGAGCAGTTCTTC,CASSTSGTRVGYNEQFF
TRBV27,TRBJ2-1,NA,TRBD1,TGTGCCAGCAGTTTAGACAGGGCCCGCTACAATGAGCAGTTCTTC,CASSLDRARYNEQFF
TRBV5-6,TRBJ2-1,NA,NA,TGTGCCAGCAGCCCCGTGAGGTCCTACAATGAGCAGTTCTTC,CASSPVRSYNEQFF
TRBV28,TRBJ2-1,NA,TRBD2,TGTGCCAGCAGTCCTCGAACTAGCGGGAGTCTCCATGAGCAGTTCTTC,CASSPRTSGSLHEQFF
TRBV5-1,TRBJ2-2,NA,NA,TGCGCCAGCAGCTTAACGACCACCGGGGAGCTGTTTTTT,CASSLTTTGELFF
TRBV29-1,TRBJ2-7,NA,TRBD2,TGCAGCGTTGAAGAAGCACTAGCGGGAGAGCCCTACGAGCAGTACTTC,CSVEEALAGEPYEQYF
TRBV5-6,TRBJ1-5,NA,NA,TGTGCCAGCAGCTTAGGGGCAAATCAGCCCCAGCATTTT,CASSLGANQPQHF
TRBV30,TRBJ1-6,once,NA,TGTGCCTGGAGTGTAGCGGGCCCCGGGGGTTCACCCCTCCACTTT,CAWSVAGPGGSPLHF
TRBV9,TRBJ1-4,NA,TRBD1,TGTGCCAGCAGCACCGGGACAGGGTATGAAAAACTGTTTTTT,CASSTGTGYEKLFF
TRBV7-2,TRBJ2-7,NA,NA,TGTGCCAGCAGCTACCGGAACCCACCGGAGCAGTACTTC,CASSYRNPPEQYF
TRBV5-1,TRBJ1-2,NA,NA,TGCGCCAGCAGCCCGGGCGTAGGAGCTAGGTCCTATGGCTACACCTTC,CASSPGVGARSYGYTF
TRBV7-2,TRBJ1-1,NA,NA,TGTGCCAGCAGCTTAATGAGTAGGATGAACACTGAAGCTTTCTTT,CASSLMSRMNTEAFF
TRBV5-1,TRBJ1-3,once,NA,TGCGCCAGCAGCCCGACAGAGGTTGAATCTGGAAACACCATATATTTT,CASSPTEVESGNTIYF
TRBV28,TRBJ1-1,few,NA,TGTGCCAGCAGTTTATGGCTTCTGAACACTGAAGCTTTCTTT,CASSLWLLNTEAFF
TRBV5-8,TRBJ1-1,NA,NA,TGTGCCAGCAGCTTGGTGAGGGGAGCTTTCTTT,CASSLVRGAFF